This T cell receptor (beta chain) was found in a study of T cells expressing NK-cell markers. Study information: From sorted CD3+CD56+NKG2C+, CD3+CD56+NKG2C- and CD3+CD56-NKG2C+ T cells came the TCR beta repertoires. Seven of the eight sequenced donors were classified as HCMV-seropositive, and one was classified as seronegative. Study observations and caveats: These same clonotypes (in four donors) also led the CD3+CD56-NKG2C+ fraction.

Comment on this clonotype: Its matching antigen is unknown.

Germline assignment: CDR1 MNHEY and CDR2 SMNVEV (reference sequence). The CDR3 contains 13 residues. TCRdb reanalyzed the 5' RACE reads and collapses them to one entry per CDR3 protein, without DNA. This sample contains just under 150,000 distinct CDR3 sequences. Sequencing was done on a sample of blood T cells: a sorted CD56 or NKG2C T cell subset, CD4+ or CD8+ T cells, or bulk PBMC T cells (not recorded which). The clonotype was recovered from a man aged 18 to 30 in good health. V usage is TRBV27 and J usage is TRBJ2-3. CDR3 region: CASSFQGTDTQYF.